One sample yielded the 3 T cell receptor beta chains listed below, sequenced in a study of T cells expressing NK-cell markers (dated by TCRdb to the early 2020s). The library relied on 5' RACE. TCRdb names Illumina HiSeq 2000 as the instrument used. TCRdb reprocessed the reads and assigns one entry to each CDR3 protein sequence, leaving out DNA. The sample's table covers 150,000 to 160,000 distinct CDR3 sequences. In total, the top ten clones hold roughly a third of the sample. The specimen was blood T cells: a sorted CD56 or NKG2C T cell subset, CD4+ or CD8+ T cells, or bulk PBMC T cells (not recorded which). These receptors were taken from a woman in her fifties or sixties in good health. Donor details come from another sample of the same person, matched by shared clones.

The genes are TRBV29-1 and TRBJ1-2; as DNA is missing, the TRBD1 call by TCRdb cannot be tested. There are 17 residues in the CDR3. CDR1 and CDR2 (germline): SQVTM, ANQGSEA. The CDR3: CSVDRRDRGSSTYGYTF.

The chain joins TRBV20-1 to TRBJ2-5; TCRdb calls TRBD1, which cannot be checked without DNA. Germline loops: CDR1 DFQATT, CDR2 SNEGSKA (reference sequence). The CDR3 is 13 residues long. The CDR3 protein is CSAEGGVGETQYF.

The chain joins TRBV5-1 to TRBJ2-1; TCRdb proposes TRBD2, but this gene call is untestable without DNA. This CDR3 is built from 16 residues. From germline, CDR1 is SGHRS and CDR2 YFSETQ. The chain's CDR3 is CASSLEDLAEANEQFF.